The clone carrying this TCR beta chain was observed a few times. Its antigen remains unidentified. Donors showed nominal health when sampled, although they likely had unrecorded immune exposures. Germline V gene lookup returns CDR1 SGHTA and CDR2 FQGNSA. The length of the CDR3 is 14 residues. The V segment lost 5 bases and the J segment 9 bases; nucleotides outside the gene matches: 9. This entry is derived from a study of cytomegalovirus exposure and HLA in healthy donors. Points from the study as a whole: In an earlier analysis, productive rearrangement rates for most beta V segments clustered near 87% or 30%.

Amplification used 60 Vbeta primers and 13 Jbeta primers. Method: immunoSEQ multiplex PCR; TCRdb's copy keeps in-frame clones and lacks some. The sample yields under 200,000 clones, about 71% seen once. Sequenced: PBMCs. The chain combines TRBV7-2 with TRBJ2-3, with TRBD2 matching over 9 bases. The sequence was obtained from a woman between 40 and 50 years old in good health and CMV-seropositive. The CDR3 nucleotides are TGTGCCAGCAGCCCTCCTGCGGGGGGGCCCACGCAGTATTTT. This translates into CASSPPAGGPTQYF.